What follows describes a single T cell receptor beta chain. This sample was taken from a study of blood T cell repertoires in COVID-19. Trimming cost V 5 bases and J 2 bases, with 16 bases left between them. This CDR3 spans 15 amino acids. Germline CDR1 reads SGHAT; CDR2 reads FQNNGV. Repertoires were generated with immunoSEQ multiplex PCR, while TCRdb's copy carries only in-frame clones and drops some. The sample lists under 130,000 clones, approximately 88% seen once, with around 12% in the top ten. The material sequenced was peripheral blood. The origin of this receptor is a human donor in a cohort sampled during active COVID-19. The J gene is TRBJ2-7, the V gene TRBV11-2; D is possibly TRBD1 (6 bases). CDR3 in amino acids: CASSRSLDSTYEQYF. The CDR3, as DNA: TGTGCCAGCAGCCGCTCCCTGGACAGTACCTACGAGCAGTACTTC.